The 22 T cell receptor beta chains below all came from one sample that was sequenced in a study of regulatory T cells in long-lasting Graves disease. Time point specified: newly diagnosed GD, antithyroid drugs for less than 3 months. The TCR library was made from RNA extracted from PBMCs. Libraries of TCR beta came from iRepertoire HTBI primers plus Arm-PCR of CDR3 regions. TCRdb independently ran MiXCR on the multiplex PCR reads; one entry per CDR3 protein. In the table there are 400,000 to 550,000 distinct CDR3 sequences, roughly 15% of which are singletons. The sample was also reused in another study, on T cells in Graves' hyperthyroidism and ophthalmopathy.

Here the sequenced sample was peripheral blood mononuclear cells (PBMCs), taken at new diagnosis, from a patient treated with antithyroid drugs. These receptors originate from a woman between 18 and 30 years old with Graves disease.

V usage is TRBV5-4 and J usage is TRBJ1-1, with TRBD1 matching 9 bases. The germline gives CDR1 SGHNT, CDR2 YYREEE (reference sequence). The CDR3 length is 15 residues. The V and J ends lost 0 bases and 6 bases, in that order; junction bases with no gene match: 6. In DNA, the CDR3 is TGTGCCAGCAGCTTGGCAAACAGGGGGCTCGCTGAAGCTTTCTTT. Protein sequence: CASSLANRGLAEAFF. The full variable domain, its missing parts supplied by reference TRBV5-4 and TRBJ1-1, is ETGVTQSPTHLIKTRGQQVTLRCSSQSGHNTVSWYQQALGQGPQFIFQYYREEENGRGNFPPRFSGLQFPNYSSELNVNALELDDSALYLCASSLANRGLAEAFFGQGTRLTVV.

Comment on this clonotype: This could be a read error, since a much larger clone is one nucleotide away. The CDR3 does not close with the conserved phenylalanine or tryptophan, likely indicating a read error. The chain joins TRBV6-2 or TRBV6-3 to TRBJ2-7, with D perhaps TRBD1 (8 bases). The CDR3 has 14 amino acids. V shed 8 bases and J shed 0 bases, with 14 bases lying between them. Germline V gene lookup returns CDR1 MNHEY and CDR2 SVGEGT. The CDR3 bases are TGTGCCAGCGGGGGGGACAGGACCTCCTACGAGCAGTACCTC. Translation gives CASGGDRTSYEQYL.

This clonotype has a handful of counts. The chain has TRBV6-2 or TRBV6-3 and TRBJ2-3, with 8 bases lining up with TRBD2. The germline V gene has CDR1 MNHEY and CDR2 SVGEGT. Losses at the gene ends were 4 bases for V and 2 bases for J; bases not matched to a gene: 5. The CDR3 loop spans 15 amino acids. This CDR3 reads CASSFGTRPTDTQYF. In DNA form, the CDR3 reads TGTGCCAGCAGTTTTGGGACTAGGCCCACAGATACGCAGTATTTT.

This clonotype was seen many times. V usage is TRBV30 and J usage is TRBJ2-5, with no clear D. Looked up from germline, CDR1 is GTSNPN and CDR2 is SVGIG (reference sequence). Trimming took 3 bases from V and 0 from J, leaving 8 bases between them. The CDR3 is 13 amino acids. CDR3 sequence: CAWRQPYQETQYF. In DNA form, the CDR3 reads TGTGCCTGGAGACAGCCGTACCAAGAGACCCAGTACTTC.

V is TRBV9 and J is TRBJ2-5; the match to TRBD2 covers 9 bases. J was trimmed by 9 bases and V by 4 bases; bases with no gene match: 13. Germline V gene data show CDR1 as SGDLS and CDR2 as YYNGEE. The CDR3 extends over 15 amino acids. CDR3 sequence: CASSTASGDKRPQYF. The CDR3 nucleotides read TGTGCCAGCAGCACGGCTAGCGGGGACAAGAGACCCCAGTACTTC.

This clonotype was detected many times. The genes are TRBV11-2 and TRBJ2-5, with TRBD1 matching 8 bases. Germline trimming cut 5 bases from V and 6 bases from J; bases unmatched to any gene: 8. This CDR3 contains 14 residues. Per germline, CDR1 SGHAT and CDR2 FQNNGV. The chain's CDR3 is CASSPGQVFKTQYF. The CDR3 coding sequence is TGTGCCAGCAGCCCGGGACAGGTGTTCAAGACCCAGTACTTC.

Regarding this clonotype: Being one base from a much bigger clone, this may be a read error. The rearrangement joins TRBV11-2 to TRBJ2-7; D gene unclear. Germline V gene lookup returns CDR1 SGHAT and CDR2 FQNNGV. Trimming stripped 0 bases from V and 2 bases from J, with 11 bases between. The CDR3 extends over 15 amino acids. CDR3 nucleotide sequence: TGTGCCAGCAGCTTAGATCGACACCCTGCCTACGAGCAGTACTTC. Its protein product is CASSLDRHPAYEQYF. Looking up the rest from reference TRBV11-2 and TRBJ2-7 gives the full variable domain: EAGVAQSPRYKIIEKRQSVAFWCNPISGHATLYWYQQILGQGPKLLIQFQNNGVVDDSQLPKDRFSAERLKGVDSTLKIQPAKLEDSAVYLCASSLDRHPAYEQYFGPGTRLTVT.

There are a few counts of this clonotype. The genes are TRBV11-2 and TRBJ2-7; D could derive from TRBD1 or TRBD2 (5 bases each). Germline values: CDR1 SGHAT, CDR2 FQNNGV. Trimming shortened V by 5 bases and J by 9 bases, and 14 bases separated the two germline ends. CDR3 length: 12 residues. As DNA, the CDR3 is TGTGCCAGCAGCGGGGGTATAGGTGCGCAGTACTTC. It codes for CASSGGIGAQYF.

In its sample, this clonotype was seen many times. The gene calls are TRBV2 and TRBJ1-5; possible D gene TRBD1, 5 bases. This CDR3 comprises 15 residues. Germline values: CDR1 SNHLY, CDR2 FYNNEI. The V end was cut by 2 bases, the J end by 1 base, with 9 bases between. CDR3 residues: CASSESGLSNQPQHF. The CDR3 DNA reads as TGTGCCAGCAGTGAATCAGGGTTGAGCAATCAGCCCCAGCATTTT. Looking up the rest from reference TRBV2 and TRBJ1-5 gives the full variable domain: EPEVTQTPSHQVTQMGQEVILRCVPISNHLYFYWYRQILGQKVEFLVSFYNNEISEKSEIFDDQFSVERPDGSNFTLKIRSTKLEDSAMYFCASSESGLSNQPQHFGDGTRLSIL.

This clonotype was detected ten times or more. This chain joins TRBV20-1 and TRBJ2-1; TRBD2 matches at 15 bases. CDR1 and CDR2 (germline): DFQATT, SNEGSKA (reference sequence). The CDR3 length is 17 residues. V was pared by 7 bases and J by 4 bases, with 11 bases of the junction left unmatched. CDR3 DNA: TGCAGTGTAACTGGACTAGCGGGAGGGCCGGGATACAATGAGCAGTTCTTC. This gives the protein CSVTGLAGGPGYNEQFF.

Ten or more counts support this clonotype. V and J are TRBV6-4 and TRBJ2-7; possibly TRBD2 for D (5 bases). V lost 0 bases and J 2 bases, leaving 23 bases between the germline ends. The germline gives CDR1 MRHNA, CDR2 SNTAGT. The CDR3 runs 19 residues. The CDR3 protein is CASSDSLFAGPLIAYEQYF. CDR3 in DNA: TGTGCCAGCAGTGACTCGCTCTTTGCGGGCCCACTAATTGCCTACGAGCAGTACTTC.

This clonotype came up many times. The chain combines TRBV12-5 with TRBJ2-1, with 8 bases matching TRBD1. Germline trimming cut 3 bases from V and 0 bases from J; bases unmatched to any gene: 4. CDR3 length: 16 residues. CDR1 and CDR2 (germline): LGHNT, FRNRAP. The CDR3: CASGFGTGSSYNEQFF. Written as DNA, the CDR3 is TGTGCTAGTGGTTTTGGGACAGGAAGCTCCTACAATGAGCAGTTCTTC.

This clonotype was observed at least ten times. The CDR3 nucleotides read TGTGCCAGCAGTTATAGGAACGAGCAGTACTTC. Encoded protein: CASSYRNEQYF. This chain joins TRBV6-5 and TRBJ2-7, with D uncertain. The CDR3 sequence is 11 residues long. Germline CDR1 MNHEY, CDR2 SVGAGI. The germline V and J ends were trimmed by 3 bases and 5 bases, with 5 bases remaining between them.

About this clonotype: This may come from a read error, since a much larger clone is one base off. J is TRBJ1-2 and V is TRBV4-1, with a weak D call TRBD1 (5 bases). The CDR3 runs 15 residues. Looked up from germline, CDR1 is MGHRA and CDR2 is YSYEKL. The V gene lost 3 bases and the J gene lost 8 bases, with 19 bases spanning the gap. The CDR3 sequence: CASSHAIGHQLGYTF. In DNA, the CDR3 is TGCGCCAGCAGCCATGCCATCGGACACCAATTGGGCTACACCTTC.

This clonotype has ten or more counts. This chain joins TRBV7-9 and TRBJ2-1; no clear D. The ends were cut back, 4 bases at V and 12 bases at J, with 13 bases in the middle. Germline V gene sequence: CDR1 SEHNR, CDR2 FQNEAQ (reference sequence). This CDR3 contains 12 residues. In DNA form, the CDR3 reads TGTGCCAGCAGCTCAACCTTAGAAGGGCAGTTCTTC. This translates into CASSSTLEGQFF.

CDR3 nucleotides: TGCAGCGTCGGGACCCGCATCGCCCCAGATACGCAGTATTTT. It encodes CSVGTRIAPDTQYF. The J gene is TRBJ2-3, the V gene TRBV29-1, with D possibly being TRBD1 or TRBD2 (5 bases each). V lost 6 bases, J lost 4 bases, and 17 bases lay in between. The CDR3 runs to 14 residues. Per germline, CDR1 SQVTM and CDR2 ANQGSEA.

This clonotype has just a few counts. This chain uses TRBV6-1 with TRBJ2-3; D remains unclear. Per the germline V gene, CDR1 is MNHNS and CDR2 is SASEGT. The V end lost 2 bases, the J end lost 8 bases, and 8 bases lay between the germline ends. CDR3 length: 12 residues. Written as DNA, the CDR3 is TGTGCCAGCAGTGAATTAGTACGTACGCAGTATTTT. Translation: CASSELVRTQYF.

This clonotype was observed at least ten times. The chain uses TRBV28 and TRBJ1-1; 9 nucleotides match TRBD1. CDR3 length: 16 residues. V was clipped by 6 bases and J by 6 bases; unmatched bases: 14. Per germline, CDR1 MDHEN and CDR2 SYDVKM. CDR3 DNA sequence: TGTGCCAGCAGCAACGCCGTGGGACAGGGACGCCCTGAAGCTTTCTTT. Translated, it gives CASSNAVGQGRPEAFF.

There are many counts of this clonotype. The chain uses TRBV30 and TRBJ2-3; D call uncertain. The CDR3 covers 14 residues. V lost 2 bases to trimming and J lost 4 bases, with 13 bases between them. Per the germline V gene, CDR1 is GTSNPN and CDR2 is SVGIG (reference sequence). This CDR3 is CAWSKTWRADTQYF. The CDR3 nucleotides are TGTGCCTGGAGTAAGACGTGGCGAGCAGATACGCAGTATTTT.

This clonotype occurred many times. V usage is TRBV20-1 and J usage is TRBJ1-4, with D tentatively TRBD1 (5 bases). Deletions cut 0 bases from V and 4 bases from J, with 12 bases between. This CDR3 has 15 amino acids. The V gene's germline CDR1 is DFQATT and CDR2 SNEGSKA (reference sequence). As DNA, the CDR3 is TGCAGTGCTAGAGATTTTAGGGGAAGTAATGAAAAACTGTTTTTT. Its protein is CSARDFRGSNEKLFF.

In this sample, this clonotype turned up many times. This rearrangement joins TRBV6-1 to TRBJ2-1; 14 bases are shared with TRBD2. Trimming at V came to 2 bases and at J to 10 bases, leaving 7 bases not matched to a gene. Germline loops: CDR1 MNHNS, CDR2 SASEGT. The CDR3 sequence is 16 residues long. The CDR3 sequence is CASSEFGLAGGAEQFF. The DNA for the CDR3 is TGTGCCAGCAGTGAATTTGGACTAGCGGGGGGTGCGGAGCAGTTCTTC.

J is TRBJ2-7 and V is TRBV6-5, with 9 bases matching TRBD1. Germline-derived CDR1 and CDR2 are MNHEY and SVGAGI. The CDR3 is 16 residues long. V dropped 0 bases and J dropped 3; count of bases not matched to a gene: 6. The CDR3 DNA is TGTGCCAGCAGTTACTCAGGAACAGGGGGCAACTACGAGCAGTACTTC. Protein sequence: CASSYSGTGGNYEQYF.